A selection of T cell receptor beta chains follows, all from one sample in a study of blood T cell repertoires in COVID-19. Sequencing was performed with immunoSEQ multiplex PCR; in TCRdb, only in-frame clones are kept and a portion is missing. The profile shows about 90,000 clones, more than 80% of them singletons. Sample: peripheral blood. Receptors originate from a woman in her 70s with acute or convalescent COVID-19. Both conserved end residues are part of each CDR3.

v_gene	len	j_gene	CDR3aa
TRBV7-2	15	TRBJ2-2	CASSLYGGDTGELFF
TRBV9	14	TRBJ2-5	CASSVGPARETQYF
TRBV6-1	15	TRBJ1-2	CASSETPRETGGYTF
TRBV6-6	17	TRBJ2-7	CASSRSVTGQGIYEQYF
TRBV6-1	11	TRBJ2-1	CASSEYEEQFF
TRBV6-1	16	TRBJ1-3	CASSEGGPTSGNTIYF
TRBV5-4	14	TRBJ2-7	CASSRGGGMDEQYF
TRBV7-8	14	TRBJ2-7	CASSLGDSFYEQYF
TRBV29-1	14	TRBJ2-5	CSPLLQGFGETQYF
TRBV15	15	TRBJ2-2	CATSRFLSNTGELFF
TRBV28	13	TRBJ2-7	CASSLDRDRGQYF
TRBV2	16	TRBJ1-3	CASSGGRTASGNTIYF
TRBV19	18	TRBJ2-1	CASSKAQNRLSSYNEQFF
TRBV9	19	TRBJ2-2	CASSVGGLAGGSDTGELFF
TRBV18	14	TRBJ1-5	CASSPLTGAQPQHF
TRBV7-7	16	TRBJ2-5	CASSPSGQGNSQTQYF
TRBV6-5	15	TRBJ2-7	CASSLETGGTYEQYF
TRBV11-3	13	TRBJ1-1	CASSLGQNTEAFF
TRBV7-8	13	TRBJ2-1	CASRDSVYNEQFF
TRBV5-4	15	TRBJ2-3	CASSSRTSGSGTQYF
TRBV18	14	TRBJ2-7	CASSYGQDSYEQYF
TRBV29-1	13	TRBJ1-2	CSVNAGGGYGYTF
TRBV6-4	15	TRBJ2-7	CASSAEAGATYEQYF
TRBV9	16	TRBJ2-1	CASSNRNRAGYNEQFF
TRBV2	13	TRBJ1-2	CASSWTGEGSYTF
TRBV28	16	TRBJ2-1	CASSLYAGVKYNEQFF
TRBV3-1/TRBV3-2	17	TRBJ1-2	CASSQRVTGGSGYGYTF
TRBV6-2/TRBV6-3	20	TRBJ1-5	CASSYSSGTGESMGNQPQHF
TRBV6-5	13	TRBJ1-2	CASTTGQLGGYTF